The 18 T cell receptor beta chains below were found in one sample sequenced in a study of cytomegalovirus exposure and HLA in healthy donors (dated 2017 in TCRdb). The library was obtained by the immunoSEQ multiplex PCR assay. Entries here come from immuneACCESS through TCRdb and include only in-frame sequences with V and J called. Some clones fail to appear in such tables; in the studies checked, an unresolved V gene covers under half of the shortfall, and the cause of the remainder is unknown. In all, the sample holds approximately 160,000 clones, and roughly nine tenths of those were seen once. The ten largest clones capture more than 2.5% of the sample. What was sequenced was PBMCs. These receptors came from a woman under 30 in good health and CMV-seropositive.

The chain employs TRBV27 and TRBJ2-3; 7 bases fit TRBD1. The CDR3 spans 13 residues. Germline V gene lookup returns CDR1 MNHEY and CDR2 SMNVEV (reference sequence). Germline trimming cut 8 bases from V and 3 bases from J; bases unmatched to any gene: 5. DNA for the CDR3: TGTGCCAGCCGCAAGGGGGCAACAGATACGCAGTATTTT. Its translation: CASRKGATDTQYF.

The rearrangement joins TRBV5-6 to TRBJ1-1; 7 nucleotides agree with TRBD1. The CDR3 is 16 amino acids. Per germline, CDR1 SGHDT and CDR2 YYEEEE. The trim removed 3 bases at V and 3 bases at J, leaving 11 bases unmatched. CDR3 DNA: TGTGCCAGCAGCTCTAATCGACAGGGATGGGACACTGAAGCTTTCTTT. Translating gives CASSSNRQGWDTEAFF.

This clone was found a few times. The CDR3 DNA follows: TGTGCCAGCAGCGTCGACGGGACTAGCGGAAACATTCAGTACTTC. Protein product: CASSVDGTSGNIQYF. This chain uses TRBV7-9 with TRBJ2-4; 11 bases are a match to TRBD2. CDR1 and CDR2 from the germline V gene are SEHNR and FQNEAQ (reference sequence). J was trimmed by 6 bases and V by 5 bases; bases with no gene match: 6. The CDR3 is made up of 15 amino acids.

The rearrangement joins TRBV6-5 to TRBJ2-1; 11 bases fit TRBD2. CDR3 length equals 14 residues. The germline V gene has CDR1 MNHEY and CDR2 SVGAGI. Trimming at V came to 10 bases and at J to 8 bases, leaving 10 bases not matched to a gene. DNA of the CDR3: TGTGCCACCAACCGACTAGCGGGATTAGATGAGCAGTTCTTC. This gives the protein CATNRLAGLDEQFF.

The sample holds one count of this clone. V usage is TRBV7-7 and J usage is TRBJ2-2; 7 positions agree with TRBD1. This CDR3 comprises 15 residues. Trimming took 4 bases from V and 5 from J; bases not matched to a gene: 7. Germline assignment: CDR1 SSHAT and CDR2 FNYEAQ (reference sequence). CDR3 sequence reads: CASSSNRGRTGELFF. CDR3 DNA sequence: TGTGCCAGCAGCTCTAACAGGGGAAGGACCGGGGAGCTGTTTTTT.

The rearrangement links TRBV9 to TRBJ2-3, with 7 bases that match TRBD1. The ends lost 4 bases at V and 1 base at J; junction bases unmatched: 9. Germline CDR1 reads SGDLS; CDR2 reads YYNGEE. This CDR3 spans 16 amino acids. Written as DNA, the CDR3 is TGTGCCAGCAGCCCCGGCTTAGGGGGCGGCACAGATACGCAGTATTTT. Protein: CASSPGLGGGTDTQYF.

This clone has a single count. This chain links TRBV6-5 with TRBJ1-3, with TRBD1 identical over 8 bases. With 4 bases clipped from V and 5 bases from J, the junction kept 4 bases outside the gene matches. Per the germline V gene, CDR1 is MNHEY and CDR2 is SVGAGI. This CDR3 spans 14 amino acids. CDR3 nucleotides: TGTGCCAGCAGTTCGACAGGGGACCGAAACACCATATATTTT. It codes for CASSSTGDRNTIYF.

The gene calls are TRBV15 and TRBJ2-6; the D is unclear. There are 16 residues in the CDR3. V lost 5 bases and J lost 2, with 13 bases in between. The V gene's germline CDR1 is LNHNV and CDR2 YYDKDF (reference sequence). The CDR3 here is CATSGPARTGANVLTF. The CDR3 nucleotides read TGTGCCACCAGCGGGCCAGCTCGGACTGGGGCCAACGTCCTGACTTTC.

The rearrangement links TRBV4-1 to TRBJ2-2; 13 bases align to TRBD2. Germline CDR1 is MGHRA and CDR2 is YSYEKL. The ends lost 1 base at V and 4 bases at J; junction bases unmatched: 9. The CDR3 has 19 residues. The CDR3 reads CASSQGATSGRFGTGELFF. The CDR3 coding sequence is TGCGCCAGCAGCCAAGGAGCGACTAGCGGGAGGTTTGGCACCGGGGAGCTGTTTTTT.

The chain has TRBV9 and TRBJ2-1; 10 nucleotides line up with TRBD2. The CDR3 is 16 amino acids. Germline V CDR1 and CDR2: SGDLS, YYNGEE. Unmatched junction bases numbered 10, after V lost 0 bases and J lost 10 bases. In nucleotides, the CDR3 is TGTGCCAGCAGCGTAGGGGCTAGCGGGGGTGGGGTGGAGCAGTTCTTC. It codes for CASSVGASGGGVEQFF.

The chain has TRBV7-2 and TRBJ2-3, with no clear D. Trimming removed 2 bases at V and 0 bases at J, with 9 bases between. This CDR3 is built from 15 residues. In germline, CDR1 is SGHTA, CDR2 FQGNSA. Here the CDR3 DNA reads TGTGCCAGCAGCTTAATTCCATTCAGCACAGATACGCAGTATTTT. This gives the protein CASSLIPFSTDTQYF. The full variable domain, rest sourced from reference TRBV7-2 and TRBJ2-3, is GAGVSQSPSNKVTEKGKDVELRCDPISGHTALYWYRQSLGQGLEFLIYFQGNSAPDKSGLPSDRFSAERTGGSVSTLTIQRTQQEDSAVYLCASSLIPFSTDTQYFGPGTRLTVL.

The V and J genes are TRBV7-9 and TRBJ2-7, with 7 bases aligning to TRBD1. Losses at the gene ends were 6 bases for V and 2 bases for J; bases not matched to a gene: 4. This CDR3 comprises 13 residues. The germline V gene encodes CDR1 SEHNR and CDR2 FQNEAQ (reference sequence). The DNA for the CDR3 is TGTGCCAGCAGGCCCGGGACAGCCTACGAGCAGTACTTC. Protein: CASRPGTAYEQYF.

In its sample, this clone was seen once. The chain recombines TRBV29-1 with TRBJ1-1; the D is unclear. V was pared by 1 base and J by 4 bases, with 13 bases between. Germline-derived CDR1 and CDR2 are SQVTM and ANQGSEA. CDR3 size: 14 residues. The CDR3: CSVEATTPGTEAFF. The CDR3 nucleotides are TGCAGCGTTGAAGCAACAACCCCGGGCACTGAAGCTTTCTTT.

The V gene is TRBV2, the J gene TRBJ2-3, with D possibly matching TRBD1 (6 bases). The CDR3 runs 13 residues. Per the germline V gene, CDR1 is SNHLY and CDR2 is FYNNEI. Trimming removed 8 bases from V and 2 bases from J, with 11 bases in between. The CDR3 sequence: CASQDRPTDTQYF. The CDR3 region has the DNA TGTGCCAGCCAGGACAGACCCACAGATACGCAGTATTTT.

The chain recombines TRBV5-1 with TRBJ2-5, with 7 bases aligning to TRBD2. Germline V gene lookup returns CDR1 SGHRS and CDR2 YFSETQ. The CDR3 extends over 17 amino acids. Losses at the gene ends were 2 bases for V and 5 bases for J; bases not matched to a gene: 15. The CDR3 nucleotides read TGCGCCAGCAGCTTTAGATTCCCGGGAGGAATTGGGGAGACCCAGTACTTC. This gives the protein CASSFRFPGGIGETQYF.

The chain links TRBV11-3 to TRBJ2-1; no clear D gene. The CDR3 sequence is 17 residues long. The V and J ends lost 2 bases and 5 bases respectively, with 19 bases between them. CDR1 is SGHNT and CDR2 is YENEEA in the germline V gene. CDR3 coding DNA: TGTGCCAGCAGCTTAAACGTGGTTCTCCGAGGAAACAATGAGCAGTTCTTC. Protein product: CASSLNVVLRGNNEQFF.

The V gene is TRBV6-1, the J gene TRBJ2-7; D gene ambiguous. Germline values: CDR1 MNHNS, CDR2 SASEGT. Trimming took off 0 bases at V and 11 bases at J, with 11 bases between the two ends. The CDR3 covers 12 residues. The CDR3 DNA sequence: TGTGCCAGCAGTGAAGCAACCCGCGATAAGTACTTC. Amino acids: CASSEATRDKYF.

The CDR3 loop reads CASSLAAASNEQFF. In nucleotides, the CDR3 is TGTGCCAGCAGCTTAGCTGCGGCCTCTAATGAGCAGTTCTTC. This rearrangement joins TRBV7-7 to TRBJ2-1; D remains ambiguous. The V end was cut by 0 bases, the J end by 7 bases, with 10 bases between. The CDR3 spans 14 residues. Germline-derived CDR1 and CDR2 are SSHAT and FNYEAQ (reference sequence).